The next 30 T cell receptor beta chains were all read from a single sample in a study of T cells of healthy individuals. One entry per CDR3 protein results from TCRdb running MiXCR on the 5' RACE reads. The sample lists some 85,000 distinct CDR3 sequences, roughly 5% seen once, with 7.5% to 8% in the top ten. All receptors derive from a female donor in good health.

The CDR3 region is CASSPEFVEVSNQPQHF. CDR3 nucleotides: TGTGCCAGCTCACCAGAATTCGTTGAAGTTAGCAATCAGCCCCAGCATTTT. This rearrangement joins TRBV18 to TRBJ1-5; no definite D call. The V end lost 2 bases, the J end lost 0 bases, and 14 bases lay between the germline ends. There are 17 residues in the CDR3. Germline lookup yields CDR1 KGHSH and CDR2 LQKENI.

A few counts support this clonotype. This sequence joins TRBV27 and TRBJ1-1; D is ambiguous. Germline loops: CDR1 MNHEY, CDR2 SMNVEV (reference sequence). Trimming pared 0 bases from V and 2 bases from J, leaving 10 bases between. This CDR3 is 15 amino acids long. The CDR3 nucleotides read TGTGCCAGCAGTTTATCGATGGCCCCTAACACTGAAGCTTTCTTT. This gives the protein CASSLSMAPNTEAFF.

This clonotype came up many times. V usage is TRBV20-1 and J usage is TRBJ2-7; 7 bases map to TRBD1. CDR3 length equals 15 residues. Germline V lookup: CDR1 DFQATT, CDR2 SNEGSKA (reference sequence). The V gene end was trimmed by 3 bases and the J gene end by 7 bases; junction bases not matched to a gene: 15. The CDR3 DNA reads as TGCAGTGCTAGGGCGACGAACAGGGGCACTTTGGAGCAGTACTTC. It translates to CSARATNRGTLEQYF.

This clonotype was observed a handful of times. The V gene is TRBV30, the J gene TRBJ1-2; 9 positions agree with TRBD1. Germline V lookup: CDR1 GTSNPN, CDR2 SVGIG (reference sequence). The CDR3 is 12 amino acids. Trimming removed 7 bases from V and 3 bases from J; junction bases left unmatched: 3. CDR3 DNA: TGTGCCTCGGACAGGGGTTACTATGGCTACACCTTC. Translating it yields CASDRGYYGYTF.

This clonotype was recorded only once. The gene calls are TRBV6-1 and TRBJ2-3; the D call may be TRBD1 or TRBD2 (5 bases each). V was clipped by 6 bases and J by 3 bases, with 19 bases between them. Germline values: CDR1 MNHNS, CDR2 SASEGT. The CDR3 sequence is 16 residues long. DNA for the CDR3: TGTGCCAGCAGCATCTACTCCGGGACCGGGACAGATACGCAGTATTTT. Protein sequence: CASSIYSGTGTDTQYF.

This clonotype was seen many times. The V and J genes are TRBV13 and TRBJ2-1; 8 nucleotides agree with TRBD2. This CDR3 region has 14 residues. Trimming at V came to 5 bases and at J to 6 bases, leaving 6 bases not matched to a gene. The germline V gene has CDR1 PRHDT and CDR2 FYEKMQ (reference sequence). The CDR3 DNA is TGTGCCAGCAGCCAGCGGGGGTTCGGCAATGAGCAGTTCTTC. It yields the protein CASSQRGFGNEQFF.

V gene TRBV28 combines with J gene TRBJ1-1, with D possibly being TRBD1 (6 bases). This CDR3 spans 12 amino acids. V gave up 5 bases and J gave up 3 bases, with 7 bases separating them. The germline V gene has CDR1 MDHEN and CDR2 SYDVKM. In nucleotides, the CDR3 is TGTGCCAGCAGTACAGGGTACACTGAAGCTTTCTTT. It specifies CASSTGYTEAFF.

This clonotype turned up a few times. The genes are TRBV29-1 and TRBJ2-5; either TRBD1 or TRBD2 may fit D (5 bases each). V lost 2 bases and J lost 2, with 15 bases in between. The CDR3 has 15 amino acids. The germline gives CDR1 SQVTM, CDR2 ANQGSEA. The CDR3 nucleotides read TGCAGCGTTGAATATCGGGGACGCAGACAAGAGACCCAGTACTTC. It translates to CSVEYRGRRQETQYF.

This clonotype was recorded at least ten times. Written as DNA, the CDR3 is TGCAGTGCTTCTCCAGCGTGGCATTTCTTT. Residues: CSASPAWHFF. The chain combines TRBV20-1 with TRBJ1-1; D remains unclear. This CDR3 comprises 10 residues. Trimming cost V 5 bases and J 13 bases, with 14 bases left between them. CDR1 DFQATT and CDR2 SNEGSKA come from the germline V gene (reference sequence).

This clonotype was counted at least ten times. The chain recombines TRBV5-6 with TRBJ2-2, with D perhaps matching TRBD2 (5 bases). Per the germline V gene, CDR1 is SGHDT and CDR2 is YYEEEE. The CDR3 sequence is 15 residues long. Trimming took 7 bases from V and 5 from J, leaving 18 bases between them. The chain's CDR3 is CASSSGNTITGELFF. In nucleotides, the CDR3 is TGTGCCAGCTCAAGCGGTAACACGATTACCGGGGAGCTGTTTTTT.

This chain connects TRBV20-1 to TRBJ1-1; D unclear. This CDR3 is 13 amino acids long. The V end lost 7 bases, the J end lost 1 base, and 13 bases lay between the germline ends. The germline V gene has CDR1 DFQATT and CDR2 SNEGSKA (reference sequence). CDR3 sequence reads: CSGPTQRNTEAFF. The CDR3 DNA reads TGCAGTGGCCCGACACAAAGGAACACTGAAGCTTTCTTT.

This clonotype was found many times. The rearrangement joins TRBV6-1 to TRBJ2-5, with D unclear. Germline V gene sequence: CDR1 MNHNS, CDR2 SASEGT. The length of the CDR3 is 12 residues. V was trimmed by 2 bases and J by 5 bases, leaving 6 bases between them. CDR3 bases: TGTGCCAGCAGTGAACGCGCGGAGACCCAGTACTTC. Encoded protein: CASSERAETQYF.

This clonotype was seen a handful of times. The rearrangement uses TRBV5-5 and TRBJ2-2, with D hard to call. This CDR3 contains 17 residues. V gave up 0 bases and J gave up 5 bases, with 17 bases separating them. Germline lookup yields CDR1 SGHKS and CDR2 YYEKEE (reference sequence). CDR3 region: CASSLARLGIRTGELFF. The CDR3 DNA reads as TGTGCCAGCAGCTTGGCCCGGCTAGGGATACGGACCGGGGAGCTGTTTTTT.

This clonotype was counted at least ten times. This rearrangement joins TRBV2 to TRBJ2-7; perhaps TRBD2 as D (6 bases). With 2 bases removed from V and 1 base from J, the gap between germline ends came to 15 bases. Germline V CDR1 and CDR2: SNHLY, FYNNEI. The CDR3 consists of 16 residues. CDR3 nucleotides: TGTGCCAGCAGTGAAAGAGCGGGCGCGGTGTCCTACGAGCAGTACTTC. Protein: CASSERAGAVSYEQYF.

This clonotype was recorded many times. The chain recombines TRBV7-2 with TRBJ2-4, with 7 bases that match TRBD1. The V gene's germline CDR1 is SGHTA and CDR2 FQGNSA. J was trimmed by 5 bases and V by 5 bases; bases with no gene match: 6. CDR3 length: 14 residues. Written as DNA, the CDR3 is TGTGCCAGCAGCCCCAGGACAGGTCAAAACATTCAGTACTTC. Translated: CASSPRTGQNIQYF.

CDR3 sequence reads: CASSQGFGGANEKLFF. CDR3 DNA: TGTGCCAGCAGCCAAGGGTTCGGGGGGGCTAATGAAAAACTGTTTTTT. This sequence joins TRBV3-1 and TRBJ1-4, with D tentatively TRBD1 (5 bases). This CDR3 is 16 amino acids long. Deletions cut 1 base from V and 3 bases from J, with 12 bases between. Germline CDR1 is LGHDT and CDR2 is YNNKEL (reference sequence).

This clonotype was picked up many times. This chain uses TRBV5-1 with TRBJ2-1; maybe TRBD1 (5 bases). V dropped 3 bases and J dropped 5 bases, with 9 bases sitting between them. The CDR3 runs to 13 residues. The germline gives CDR1 SGHRS, CDR2 YFSETQ. The CDR3 DNA reads TGCGCCAGCAGCTCGGCAGGGAACAATGAGCAGTTCTTC. Encoded protein: CASSSAGNNEQFF.

This clonotype appeared many times. The rearrangement links TRBV15 to TRBJ2-1; D possibly matches TRBD1 or TRBD2 (6 bases each). The CDR3 is 15 residues long. V lost 5 bases, J lost 5 bases, and 16 bases lay in between. Germline lookup yields CDR1 LNHNV and CDR2 YYDKDF (reference sequence). CDR3: CATSPSGDTNNEQFF. The CDR3 nucleotides read TGTGCCACCAGCCCATCGGGGGACACTAACAATGAGCAGTTCTTC.

At least ten counts were recorded for this clonotype. The rearrangement joins TRBV6-5 to TRBJ2-5; TRBD2 matches 7 bases. This CDR3 contains 16 residues. The J segment lost 2 bases and the V segment lost 6 bases, leaving 12 bases of the junction unmatched. Germline lookup yields CDR1 MNHEY and CDR2 SVGAGI. In DNA, the CDR3 is TGTGCCAGCAGCCCCGACATTAGCGGGCTTCAAGAGACCCAGTACTTC. Encoded protein: CASSPDISGLQETQYF.

The chain joins TRBV20-1 to TRBJ1-5; D perhaps matches TRBD1 (6 bases). The CDR3 is 14 residues long. Trimming left V 3 bases short and J 1 base short, with 10 bases between. Germline CDR1 DFQATT, CDR2 SNEGSKA (reference sequence). The CDR3 loop is CSASKGGSNQPQHF. The CDR3 bases are TGCAGTGCTAGCAAGGGGGGAAGCAATCAGCCCCAGCATTTT.

This clonotype was counted between two and nine times. V usage is TRBV12-3 or TRBV12-4 and J usage is TRBJ1-2, with D possibly matching TRBD1 (6 bases). The CDR3 spans 14 residues. V dropped 4 bases and J dropped 0 bases, with 9 bases sitting between them. The CDR3: CASSWTAANYGYTF. The CDR3 DNA sequence: TGTGCCAGCAGTTGGACAGCAGCTAACTATGGCTACACCTTC.

This clonotype occurred many times. The chain recombines TRBV6-2 or TRBV6-3 with TRBJ2-3; the match to TRBD2 covers 7 bases. Germline CDR1 MNHEY, CDR2 SVGEGT. The CDR3 sequence is 15 residues long. V was clipped by 6 bases and J by 4 bases; unmatched bases: 10. In DNA form, the CDR3 reads TGTGCCAGCAGACAGAGCGGGACGTTCGCAGATACGCAGTATTTT. It yields the protein CASRQSGTFADTQYF.

This clonotype turned up a few times. This chain connects TRBV12-5 to TRBJ1-1; D is uncertain. Germline values: CDR1 LGHNT, CDR2 FRNRAP. V lost 1 base and J lost 3, with 9 bases in between. The CDR3 extends over 14 amino acids. CDR3 bases: TGTGCTAGTGGTTTGGGCCGAGGATACACTGAAGCTTTCTTT. Translation: CASGLGRGYTEAFF. Full variable domain (outside the CDR3, taken from reference TRBV12-5 and TRBJ1-1): DARVTQTPRHKVTEMGQEVTMRCQPILGHNTVFWYRQTMMQGLELLAYFRNRAPLDDSGMPKDRFSAEMPDATLATLKIQPSEPRDSAVYFCASGLGRGYTEAFFGQGTRLTVV.

This clonotype was counted ten times or more. CDR3 region: CASSRKTGGSSSTDTQYF. CDR3 sequence (DNA): TGCGCCAGCAGCCGGAAGACCGGGGGCTCCAGTAGCACAGATACGCAGTATTTT. The chain joins TRBV4-3 to TRBJ2-3, with D perhaps being TRBD1 or TRBD2 (6 bases each). The CDR3 runs to 18 residues. The V and J ends lost 4 bases and 0 bases respectively, with 20 bases between them. Germline lookup yields CDR1 LGHNA and CDR2 YSLEER.

This clonotype was seen repeatedly, ten times or more. The chain employs TRBV7-9 and TRBJ2-2; D is possibly TRBD1 or TRBD2 (6 bases each). Deletions cut 5 bases from V and 4 bases from J, with 20 bases between. Germline V gene sequence: CDR1 SEHNR, CDR2 FQNEAQ (reference sequence). The CDR3 length is 17 residues. As DNA, the CDR3 is TGTGCCAGCAGCCCCCCTCCGGGGGCCTTGGGCACCGGGGAGCTGTTTTTT. Translating it yields CASSPPPGALGTGELFF.

This clonotype was observed at least ten times. The chain carries TRBV29-1 and TRBJ2-7; D ambiguous. V lost 4 bases and J 0 bases, leaving 4 bases between the germline ends. The CDR3 runs 11 residues. CDR1 is SQVTM, CDR2 ANQGSEA, per germline. CDR3 sequence (DNA): TGCAGCGTTGTTGTCTCCTACGAGCAGTACTTC. Translating it yields CSVVVSYEQYF.

This clonotype was detected ten times or more. The genes are TRBV6-5 and TRBJ2-7; D possibly uses TRBD1 or TRBD2 (5 bases each). The V end was cut by 0 bases, the J end by 4 bases, with 10 bases between. The CDR3 is 14 amino acids. Germline V gene data show CDR1 as MNHEY and CDR2 as SVGAGI. The CDR3 loop is CASSYSEGIYEQYF. The DNA for the CDR3 is TGTGCCAGCAGTTACTCCGAGGGGATTTACGAGCAGTACTTC.

This clonotype turned up a few times. The genes are TRBV6-5 and TRBJ2-5; possible D gene TRBD1, 5 bases. In germline, CDR1 is MNHEY, CDR2 SVGAGI. V gave up 1 base and J gave up 2 bases, with 8 bases separating them. There are 14 residues in the CDR3. The CDR3 nucleotides are TGTGCCAGCAGTTACTTTACAGGACAAGAGACCCAGTACTTC. The encoded protein is CASSYFTGQETQYF.

This clonotype was counted many times. This rearrangement joins TRBV3-1 to TRBJ1-5; 10 bases agree with TRBD1. CDR3 length: 15 residues. CDR1 and CDR2 from the germline V gene are LGHDT and YNNKEL (reference sequence). V trimming: 3 bases; J trimming: 6 bases; junction bases outside the gene matches: 5. Here the CDR3 reads CASSHGTGASQPQHF. The CDR3 region has the DNA TGTGCCAGCAGCCACGGGACAGGGGCTTCTCAGCCCCAGCATTTT.

In its sample, this clonotype was seen a few times. The V and J genes are TRBV5-6 and TRBJ2-2; D might be TRBD2 (6 bases). The CDR3 contains 16 residues. Looked up from germline, CDR1 is SGHDT and CDR2 is YYEEEE. V lost 2 bases, J lost 7 bases, and 18 bases lay in between. The CDR3 coding sequence is TGTGCCAGCAGCTTCGGGTTCGCAGGGACTGGCGGGGAGCTGTTTTTT. It codes for CASSFGFAGTGGELFF.